This entry features one TCR beta chain sequence. Its antigen remains unidentified. At one end the junction does not follow the germline gene, possibly because of a read error. The data stem from a study of tumor and adjacent non-tumor tissue in lung cancer. Overall study context: Some 4.1 million productive TCRbeta reads were obtained per sample on average.

Study results and caveats: Significantly higher TCR diversity was found in tumor than normal lung. Patients with more diverse tumor TCRs had worse survival.

The CDR3 totals 16 residues. The germline CDR1 and CDR2 sequences are MGHRA and YSYEKL. The template was RNA from unsorted bulk tissue. The library came from three nested PCR rounds adapted from ARM-PCR protocols. TCRdb re-derived calls from the multiplex PCR reads in MiXCR, one entry per CDR3 protein. The sample records under 140,000 distinct CDR3 sequences, roughly 84% being singletons. The sequenced material came from lung tumor tissue. The source of this sequence is a man aged 70-80 years with non-small cell lung cancer. The J gene is TRBJ2-7, the V gene TRBV4-1; 11 bases are shared with TRBD2. This chain's CDR3 is CASRRTLAGEGDEQHF. CDR3 DNA: TGCGCCAGCAGGCGGACACTAGCGGGAGAGGGTGACGAGCAGCACTTC.